A selection of T cell receptor beta chains follows, all from one sample in a study of early T cells in non-severe SARS-CoV-2 infection. MiXCR, applied by TCRdb to the 5' RACE reads, yields one record per CDR3 protein. The sample has about 45,000 distinct CDR3 sequences, 11% seen once. Sequenced sample: whole blood. These receptors originate from an adult who was a healthcare worker with PCR-confirmed SARS-CoV-2 infection or an uninfected control (not recorded which). CDR3s include the opening cysteine and the closing phenylalanine or tryptophan. D genes are given only for firm matches. A row's size may be missing; if present it is once, few, many or a size class.

j_call clone_size v_call d_call cdr3_aa cdr3_nt
TRBJ2-7 - TRBV29-1 - CSVETGPYEQYF TGCAGCGTTGAGACAGGACCCTACGAGCAGTACTTC
TRBJ2-1 few TRBV11-2 TRBD2 CASSPPGLAGGEQFF TGTGCCAGCAGCCCGCCCGGACTAGCGGGAGGGGAGCAGTTCTTC
TRBJ2-7 many TRBV27 - CASSLGVYTSYEQYF TGTGCCAGCAGTTTAGGGGTATACACCTCCTACGAGCAGTACTTC
TRBJ2-7 many TRBV7-8 - CASSLTNNYEQYF TGTGCCAGCAGCTTAACTAACAACTACGAGCAGTACTTC
TRBJ2-1 many TRBV19 TRBD1 CASSIGSTGSSYNEQFF TGTGCCAGTAGTATTGGATCGACAGGGAGCTCCTACAATGAGCAGTTCTTC
TRBJ2-2 many TRBV24-1 - CATSSPRGLNTGELFF TGTGCCACCAGTAGTCCAAGGGGACTCAACACCGGGGAGCTGTTTTTT
TRBJ2-1 many TRBV4-3 TRBD2 CASSQTSGSGNEQFF TGCGCCAGCAGCCAGACTAGCGGGAGCGGCAATGAGCAGTTCTTC
TRBJ2-2 few TRBV20-1 - CSARARGQNTGELFF TGCAGTGCTAGAGCTAGGGGACAGAACACCGGGGAGCTGTTTTTT
TRBJ1-2 many TRBV29-1 TRBD1 CSVEDPTGAYGYTF TGCAGCGTTGAAGACCCCACAGGGGCCTATGGCTACACCTTC
TRBJ2-1 - TRBV29-1 TRBD2 CSVFGSGSYSYNEQFF TGCAGCGTTTTCGGGAGCGGGAGCTACTCCTACAATGAGCAGTTCTTC
TRBJ2-6 few TRBV6-5 - CASSATHDSLLLSGANVLTF TGTGCCAGCAGTGCTACCCACGACAGCCTCCTTCTCTCTGGGGCCAACGTCCTGACTTTC
TRBJ1-5 many TRBV6-2/TRBV6-3 - CASSYSSVGQPQHF TGTGCCAGCAGTTACTCGAGTGTCGGTCAGCCCCAGCATTTT
TRBJ1-5 few TRBV20-1 - CSAVTVSNQPQHF TGCAGTGCGGTGACAGTTAGCAATCAGCCCCAGCATTTT
TRBJ1-1 - TRBV2 - CASSERVGAFF TGTGCCAGCAGTGAGAGGGTAGGAGCTTTCTTT